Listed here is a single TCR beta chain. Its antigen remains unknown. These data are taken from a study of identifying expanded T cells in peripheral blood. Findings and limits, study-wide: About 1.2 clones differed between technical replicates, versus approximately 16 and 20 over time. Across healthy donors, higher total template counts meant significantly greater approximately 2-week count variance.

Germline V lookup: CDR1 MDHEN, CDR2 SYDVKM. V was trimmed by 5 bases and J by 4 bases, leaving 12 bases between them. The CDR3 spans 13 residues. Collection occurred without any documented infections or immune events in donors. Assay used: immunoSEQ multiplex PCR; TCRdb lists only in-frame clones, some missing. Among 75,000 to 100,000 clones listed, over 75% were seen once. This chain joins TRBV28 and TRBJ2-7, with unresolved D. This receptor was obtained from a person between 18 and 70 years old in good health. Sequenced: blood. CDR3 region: CASSLPSRYEQYF. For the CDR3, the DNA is TGTGCCAGCAGTCTCCCCTCTAGGTACGAGCAGTACTTC.